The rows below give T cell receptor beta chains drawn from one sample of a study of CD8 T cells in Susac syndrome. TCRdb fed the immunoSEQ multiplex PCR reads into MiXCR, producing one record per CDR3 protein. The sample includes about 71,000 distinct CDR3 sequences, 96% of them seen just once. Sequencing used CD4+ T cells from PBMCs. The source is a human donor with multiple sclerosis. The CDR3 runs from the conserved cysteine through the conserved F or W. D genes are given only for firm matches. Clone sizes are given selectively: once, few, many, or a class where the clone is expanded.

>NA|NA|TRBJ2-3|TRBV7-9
TGTGCCAGCAGCTTCCAGGCCCCCAGCACAGATACGCAGTATTTT
CASSFQAPSTDTQYF
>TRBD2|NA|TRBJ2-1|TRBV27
TGTGCCAGCAGTCAGCCGGGACTAGGTACCAATGAGCAGTTCTTC
CASSQPGLGTNEQFF
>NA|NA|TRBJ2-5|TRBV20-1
TGCAGTGCTAGCGGGGAGACCCAGTACTTC
CSASGETQYF
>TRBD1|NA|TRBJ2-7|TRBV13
TGTGCCAGCAGCTCAGGGGACAGGGGCCACGAGCAGTACTTC
CASSSGDRGHEQYF
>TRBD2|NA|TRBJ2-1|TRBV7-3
TGTGCCAGCAGCCCCTCCAGCGGGGGGGCCGGTCAGTTCTTC
CASSPSSGGAGQFF
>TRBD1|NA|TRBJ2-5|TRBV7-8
TGTGCCAGCAGCTTAATGGGACAGGGGAAAGAGACCCAGTACTTC
CASSLMGQGKETQYF
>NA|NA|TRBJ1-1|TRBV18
TGTGCCAGCTCACCACATCCGAAGACTGAAGCTTTCTTT
CASSPHPKTEAFF
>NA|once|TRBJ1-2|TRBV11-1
TGTGCCAGCAGCACCATCGGGTATGGCTACACCTTC
CASSTIGYGYTF
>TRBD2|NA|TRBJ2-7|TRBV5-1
TGCGCCAGCAGCTTGGCACAGCGGGGGGCCTACGAGCAGTACTTC
CASSLAQRGAYEQYF
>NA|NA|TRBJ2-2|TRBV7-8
TGTGCCAGCAGCTCACAGGGGAGGGCCGGGGAGCTGTTTTTT
CASSSQGRAGELFF
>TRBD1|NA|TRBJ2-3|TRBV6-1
TGTGCCAGCAGCAGTACAGGGGACGAAGATACGCAGTATTTT
CASSSTGDEDTQYF
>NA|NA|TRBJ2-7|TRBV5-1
TGCGCCAGCAGCTTGGGGGTCGGGGGTTCCTCCTACGAGCAGTACTTC
CASSLGVGGSSYEQYF
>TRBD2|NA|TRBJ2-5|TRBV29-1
TGCAGCGTTGAAGGGAGCGGGGGGCCTCGGGAGACCCAGTACTTC
CSVEGSGGPRETQYF
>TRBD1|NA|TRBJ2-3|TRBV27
TGTGCCAGCAGCCATGACAGGGCCACAGATACGCAGTATTTT
CASSHDRATDTQYF
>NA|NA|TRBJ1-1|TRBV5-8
TGTGCCAGCAGCTCTCGAGGCTTTGGGGTGAAGAACACTGAAGCTTTCTTT
CASSSRGFGVKNTEAFF
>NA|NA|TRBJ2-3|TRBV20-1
TGCAGTGCTAGAACGGGGGCCCCAGATACGCAGTATTTT
CSARTGAPDTQYF
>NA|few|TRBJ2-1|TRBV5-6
TGTGCCAGCAACTCAGTCCCGGCGGTCTACAATGAGCAGTTCTTC
CASNSVPAVYNEQFF
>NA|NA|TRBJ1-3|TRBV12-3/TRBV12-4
TGTGCCAGCAGTTTCGCGGGGGCAGCAGGAAACACCATATATTTT
CASSFAGAAGNTIYF
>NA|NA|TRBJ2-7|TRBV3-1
TGTGCCAGCAGCCAAGTTTTTATCGACAGGCACCTCTCCTACGAGCAGTACTTC
CASSQVFIDRHLSYEQYF
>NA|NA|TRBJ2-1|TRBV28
TGTGCCAGCAGCATCTTGTTGAGCTCCTACAATGAGCAGTTCTTC
CASSILLSSYNEQFF
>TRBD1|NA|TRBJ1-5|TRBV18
TGTGCCAGCTCAACAGACACAGGGGGCACGGGCAATCAGCCCCAGCATTTT
CASSTDTGGTGNQPQHF
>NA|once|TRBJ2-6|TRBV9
TGTGCCAGCAGCGACCCGAACTACTCTGGGGCCAACGTCCTGACTTTC
CASSDPNYSGANVLTF
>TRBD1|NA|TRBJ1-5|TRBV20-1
TGCAGTGCAATTGGACAGGGGGCGATCTTTGATCAGCCCCAGCATTTT
CSAIGQGAIFDQPQHF
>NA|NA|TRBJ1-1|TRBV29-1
TGCAGCACTAGGGACGGATACACTGAAGCTTTCTTT
CSTRDGYTEAFF
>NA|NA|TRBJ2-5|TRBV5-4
TGTGCCAGCAGCCCGGGTGATAGGTCGGAGACCCAGTACTTC
CASSPGDRSETQYF
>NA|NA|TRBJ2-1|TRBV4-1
TGCGCCAGCAGCCAAGACGCGACTAGACTCTACAATGAGCAGTTCTTC
CASSQDATRLYNEQFF
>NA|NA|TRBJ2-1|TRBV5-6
TGTGCCAGCAGCTTGGCTCTCTGGCCGAAGAGCTCCTACAATGAGCAGTTCTTC
CASSLALWPKSSYNEQFF
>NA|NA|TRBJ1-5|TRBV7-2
TGTGCCAGCAGCGTAACCGGGTTGGGAAATCAGCCCCAGCATTTT
CASSVTGLGNQPQHF
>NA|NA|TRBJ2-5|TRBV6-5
TGTGCCAGCAGTTACTTGGCGCCGTACCAAGAGACCCAGTACTTC
CASSYLAPYQETQYF
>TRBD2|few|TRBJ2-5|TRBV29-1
TGCAGCGTTGATACTAGCGGGGTTCAAGAGACCCAGTATTTC
CSVDTSGVQETQYF
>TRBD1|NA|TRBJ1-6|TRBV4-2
TGTGCCAGCAGCCTCCCGGACAGGGCTAATTCACCCCTCCACTTT
CASSLPDRANSPLHF
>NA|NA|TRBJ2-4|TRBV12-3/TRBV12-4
TGTGCCAGCGGGGGAACGGTCGAGGGGCGAAACATTCAGTACTTC
CASGGTVEGRNIQYF
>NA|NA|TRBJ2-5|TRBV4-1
TGCGCCAGCAGCCAAGATGGGAACGGACGCCGGAAAGAGACCCAGTACTTC
CASSQDGNGRRKETQYF
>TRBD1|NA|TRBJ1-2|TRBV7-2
TGTGCCAGCAGCTCGGGACAGGGCTATGGCTACACCTTC
CASSSGQGYGYTF
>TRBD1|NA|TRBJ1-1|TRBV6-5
TGTGCCAGCACCAAGGGAGGGGGCGGGGGCTTAGCTTTCTTT
CASTKGGGGGLAFF
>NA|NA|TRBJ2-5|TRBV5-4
TGTGCCAGCAGCTACCTCGGGGCCCAAGAGACCCAGTACTTC
CASSYLGAQETQYF
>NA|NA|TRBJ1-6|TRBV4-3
TGCGCCAGCAGCCAGTCTTTAGGACGGGGAGATTCACCCCTCCACTTT
CASSQSLGRGDSPLHF
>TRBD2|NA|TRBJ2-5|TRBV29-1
TGCAGCGTCATAGCGGGGGGCTTAGGGGAGACCCAGTACTTC
CSVIAGGLGETQYF
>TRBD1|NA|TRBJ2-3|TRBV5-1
TGCGCCAGCAGCTGGCGGGACAGGGGACAAGATACGCAGTATTTT
CASSWRDRGQDTQYF
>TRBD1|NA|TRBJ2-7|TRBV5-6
TGTGCCAGCAGCTTCAAGACAGGGAAAGAGCAGTACTTC
CASSFKTGKEQYF
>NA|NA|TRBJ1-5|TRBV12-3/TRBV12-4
TGTGCCAGCTCCGGCTATTGGGGTCAGCCCCAGCATTTT
CASSGYWGQPQHF
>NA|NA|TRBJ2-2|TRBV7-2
TGTGCCAGCAGCGCGGGCCGGGGGCGCGGGACCGGGGAGCTGTTTTTT
CASSAGRGRGTGELFF
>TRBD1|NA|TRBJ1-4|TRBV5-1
TGCGCCAGCAGCTTGGACAGGGGGCCGGGGGAAAAACTGTTTTTT
CASSLDRGPGEKLFF
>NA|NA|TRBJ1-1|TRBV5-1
TGCGCCAGCAGCTTTCGGGGCGGCAACACTGAAGCTTTCTTT
CASSFRGGNTEAFF
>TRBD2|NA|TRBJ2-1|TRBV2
TGTGCCAGCAGTGAGTCTAGCGGGGGAGTCAATGAGCAGTTCTTC
CASSESSGGVNEQFF
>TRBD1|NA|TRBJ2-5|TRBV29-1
TGCAGCGTCGCTCACTGGACAGGTGAAGAGACCCAGTACTTC
CSVAHWTGEETQYF
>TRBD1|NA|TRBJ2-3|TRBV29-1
TGCAGCGTCCACGACAGGGGGGGTGATACGCAGTATTTT
CSVHDRGGDTQYF
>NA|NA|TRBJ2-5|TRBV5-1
TGCGCCAGCAGCTTTGGTGGGCAGGGAGGCGAGACCCAGTACTTC
CASSFGGQGGETQYF
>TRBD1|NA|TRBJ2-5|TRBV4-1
TGCGCCAGCAGCCAAGAGAGGGGGCGTAGGTCAGAGACCCAGTACTTC
CASSQERGRRSETQYF
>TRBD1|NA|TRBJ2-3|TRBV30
TGTGCCTGGGCGACAGGGGGCACAGATACGCAGTATTTT
CAWATGGTDTQYF
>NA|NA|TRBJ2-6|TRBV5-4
TGTGCCAGCAGCTTGGAGAACTCTGGGGCCAACGTCCTGACTTTC
CASSLENSGANVLTF